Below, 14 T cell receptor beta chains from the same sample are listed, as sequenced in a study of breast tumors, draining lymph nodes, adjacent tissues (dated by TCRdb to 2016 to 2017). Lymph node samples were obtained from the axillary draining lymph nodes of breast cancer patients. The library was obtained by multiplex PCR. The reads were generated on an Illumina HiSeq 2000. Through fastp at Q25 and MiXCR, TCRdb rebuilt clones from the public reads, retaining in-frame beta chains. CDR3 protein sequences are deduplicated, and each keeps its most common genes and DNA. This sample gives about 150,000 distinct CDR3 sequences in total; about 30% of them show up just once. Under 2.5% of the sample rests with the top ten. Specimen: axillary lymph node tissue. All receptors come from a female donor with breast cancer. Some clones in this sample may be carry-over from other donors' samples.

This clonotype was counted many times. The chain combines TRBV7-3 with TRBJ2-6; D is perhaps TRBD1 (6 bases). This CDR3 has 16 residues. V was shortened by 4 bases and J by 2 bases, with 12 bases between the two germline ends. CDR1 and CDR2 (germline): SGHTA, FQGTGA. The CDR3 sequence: CASSSQGTAGANVLTF. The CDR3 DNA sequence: TGTGCCAGCAGCTCACAGGGAACGGCTGGGGCCAACGTCCTGACTTTC.

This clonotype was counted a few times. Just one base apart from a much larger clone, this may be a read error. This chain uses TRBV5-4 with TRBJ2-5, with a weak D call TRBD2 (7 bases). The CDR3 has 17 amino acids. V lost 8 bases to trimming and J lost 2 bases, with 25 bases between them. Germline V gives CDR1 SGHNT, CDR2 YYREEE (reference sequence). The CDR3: CASSGAGARMNQETQYF. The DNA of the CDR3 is TGTGCCAGTTCAGGGGCGGGGGCCCGAATGAATCAAGAGACCCAGTACTTC.

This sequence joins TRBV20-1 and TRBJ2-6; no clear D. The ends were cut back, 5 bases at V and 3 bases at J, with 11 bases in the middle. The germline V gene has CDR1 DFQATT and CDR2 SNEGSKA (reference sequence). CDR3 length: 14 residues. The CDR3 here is CSALALSGANVLTF. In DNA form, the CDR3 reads TGCAGTGCTTTGGCTCTGAGTGGGGCCAACGTCCTGACTTTC.

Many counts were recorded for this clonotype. CDR3 amino acids: CASSPPGYGYTF. The DNA for the CDR3 is TGTGCCAGCAGCCCGCCGGGATATGGCTACACCTTC. The chain is built from TRBV28 and TRBJ1-2; D is unresolved. V lost 6 bases, J lost 5 bases, and 10 bases lay in between. This CDR3 region has 12 residues. Germline V gene sequence: CDR1 MDHEN, CDR2 SYDVKM.

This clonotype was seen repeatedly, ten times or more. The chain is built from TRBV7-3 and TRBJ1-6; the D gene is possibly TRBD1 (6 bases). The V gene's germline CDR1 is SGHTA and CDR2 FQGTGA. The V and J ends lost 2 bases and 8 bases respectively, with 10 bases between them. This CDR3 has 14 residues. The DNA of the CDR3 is TGTGCCAGCAGCTTACAGGGGACGCATTCACCCCTCCACTTT. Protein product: CASSLQGTHSPLHF.

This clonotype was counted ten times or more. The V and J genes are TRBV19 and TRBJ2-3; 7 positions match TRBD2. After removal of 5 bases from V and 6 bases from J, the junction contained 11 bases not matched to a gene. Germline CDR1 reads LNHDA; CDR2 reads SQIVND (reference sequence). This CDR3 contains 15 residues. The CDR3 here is CASSATGTTSDTQYF. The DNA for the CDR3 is TGTGCCAGTAGTGCTACCGGGACTACGTCCGATACGCAGTATTTT.

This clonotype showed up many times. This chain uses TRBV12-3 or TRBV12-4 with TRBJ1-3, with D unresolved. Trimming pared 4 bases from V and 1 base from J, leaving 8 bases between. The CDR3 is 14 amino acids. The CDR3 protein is CASSSLNSGNTIYF. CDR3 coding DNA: TGTGCCAGCAGTTCCCTTAATTCTGGAAACACCATATATTTT.

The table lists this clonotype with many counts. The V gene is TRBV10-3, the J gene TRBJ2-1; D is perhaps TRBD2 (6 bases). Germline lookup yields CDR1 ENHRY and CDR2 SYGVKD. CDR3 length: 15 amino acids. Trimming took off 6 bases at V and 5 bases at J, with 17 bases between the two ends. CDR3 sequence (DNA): TGTGCCATCAGACCCCAGGGCCCGGGAGACAATGAGCAGTTCTTC. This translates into CAIRPQGPGDNEQFF.

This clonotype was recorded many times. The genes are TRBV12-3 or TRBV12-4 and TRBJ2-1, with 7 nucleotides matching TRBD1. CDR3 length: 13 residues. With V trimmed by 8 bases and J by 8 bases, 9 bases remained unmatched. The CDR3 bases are TGTGCCAGCCGGACAGGAGTTGGCGATGAGCAGTTCTTC. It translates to CASRTGVGDEQFF.

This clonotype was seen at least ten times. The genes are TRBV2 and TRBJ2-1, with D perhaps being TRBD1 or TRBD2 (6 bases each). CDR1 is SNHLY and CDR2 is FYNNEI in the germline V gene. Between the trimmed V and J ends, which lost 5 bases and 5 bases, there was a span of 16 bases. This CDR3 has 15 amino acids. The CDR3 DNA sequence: TGTGCCAGCAGTCCCACGGGGGCCGGAAACAATGAGCAGTTCTTC. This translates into CASSPTGAGNNEQFF.

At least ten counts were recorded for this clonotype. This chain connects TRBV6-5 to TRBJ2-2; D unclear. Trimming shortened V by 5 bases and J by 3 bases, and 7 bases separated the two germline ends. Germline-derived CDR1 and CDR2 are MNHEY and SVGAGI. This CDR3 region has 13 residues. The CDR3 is CASSRGDTGELFF. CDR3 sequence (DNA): TGTGCCAGCAGTCGAGGAGACACCGGGGAGCTGTTTTTT.

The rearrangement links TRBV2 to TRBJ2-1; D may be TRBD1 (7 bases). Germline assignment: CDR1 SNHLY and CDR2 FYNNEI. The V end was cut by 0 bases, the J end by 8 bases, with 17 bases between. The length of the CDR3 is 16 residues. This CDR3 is CASSEALGGGVDEQFF. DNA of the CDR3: TGTGCCAGCAGTGAAGCGCTTGGAGGGGGCGTTGATGAGCAGTTCTTC.

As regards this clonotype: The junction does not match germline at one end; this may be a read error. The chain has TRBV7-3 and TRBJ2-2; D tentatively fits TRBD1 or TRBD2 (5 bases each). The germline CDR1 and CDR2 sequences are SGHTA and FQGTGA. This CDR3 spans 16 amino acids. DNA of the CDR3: TGTGCCAGCAGCCGGGCAGGGACGGTGAACACCGGGGAGCCGTTTTTT. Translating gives CASSRAGTVNTGEPFF.

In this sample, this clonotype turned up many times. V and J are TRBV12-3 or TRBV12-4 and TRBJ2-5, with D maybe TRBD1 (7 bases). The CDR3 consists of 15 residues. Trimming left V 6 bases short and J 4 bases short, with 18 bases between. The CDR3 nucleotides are TGTGCCAGCAGCCGCCAGGGGCAGGGGGGAGAGACCCAGTACTTC. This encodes CASSRQGQGGETQYF.